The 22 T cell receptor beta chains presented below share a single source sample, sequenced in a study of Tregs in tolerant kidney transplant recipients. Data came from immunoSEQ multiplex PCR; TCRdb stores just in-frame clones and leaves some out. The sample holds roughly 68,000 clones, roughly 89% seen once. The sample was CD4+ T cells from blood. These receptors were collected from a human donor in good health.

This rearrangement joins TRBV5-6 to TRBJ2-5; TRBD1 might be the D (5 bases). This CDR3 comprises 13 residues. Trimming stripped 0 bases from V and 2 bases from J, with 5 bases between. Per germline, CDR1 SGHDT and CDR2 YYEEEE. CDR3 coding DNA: TGTGCCAGCAGCTTGGGACAGCAAGAGACCCAGTACTTC. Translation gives CASSLGQQETQYF.

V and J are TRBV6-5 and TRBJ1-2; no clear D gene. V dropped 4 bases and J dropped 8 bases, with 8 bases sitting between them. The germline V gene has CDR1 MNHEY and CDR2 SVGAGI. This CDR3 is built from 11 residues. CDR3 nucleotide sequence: TGTGCCAGCAGTTTAGGATACGGCTACACCTTC. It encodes CASSLGYGYTF.

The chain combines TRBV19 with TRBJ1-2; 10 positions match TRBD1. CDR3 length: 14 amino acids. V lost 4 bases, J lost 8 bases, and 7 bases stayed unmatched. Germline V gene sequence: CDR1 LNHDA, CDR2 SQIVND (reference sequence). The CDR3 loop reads CASSTPTGGNGYTF. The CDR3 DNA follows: TGTGCCAGTAGTACTCCGACAGGGGGCAACGGCTACACCTTC.

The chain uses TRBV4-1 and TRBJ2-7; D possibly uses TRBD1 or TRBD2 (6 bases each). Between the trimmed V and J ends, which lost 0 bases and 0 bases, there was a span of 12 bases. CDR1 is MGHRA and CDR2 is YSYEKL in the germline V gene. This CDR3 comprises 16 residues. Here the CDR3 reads CASSQDIADSSYEQYF. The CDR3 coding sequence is TGCGCCAGCAGCCAAGATATAGCGGACAGCTCCTACGAGCAGTACTTC.

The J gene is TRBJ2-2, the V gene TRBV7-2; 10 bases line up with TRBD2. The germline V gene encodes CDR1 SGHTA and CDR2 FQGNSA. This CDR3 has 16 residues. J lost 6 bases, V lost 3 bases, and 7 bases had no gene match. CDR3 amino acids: CASSFSGGSASGELFF. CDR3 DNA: TGTGCCAGCAGCTTTAGCGGGGGGTCCGCGTCCGGGGAGCTGTTTTTT.

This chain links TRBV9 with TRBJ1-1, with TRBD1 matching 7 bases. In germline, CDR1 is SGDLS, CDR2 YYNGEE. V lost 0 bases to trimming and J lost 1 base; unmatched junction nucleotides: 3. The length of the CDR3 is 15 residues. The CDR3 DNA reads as TGTGCCAGCAGCGTAGTTCACAGGGGGAACACTGAAGCTTTCTTT. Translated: CASSVVHRGNTEAFF.

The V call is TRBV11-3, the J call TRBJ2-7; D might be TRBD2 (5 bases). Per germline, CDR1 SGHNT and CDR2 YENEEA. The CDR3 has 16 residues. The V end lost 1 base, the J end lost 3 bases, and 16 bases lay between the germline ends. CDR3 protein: CASSLVGGSDYYEQYF. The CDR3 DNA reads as TGTGCCAGCAGCTTAGTAGGTGGTAGCGACTACTACGAGCAGTACTTC.

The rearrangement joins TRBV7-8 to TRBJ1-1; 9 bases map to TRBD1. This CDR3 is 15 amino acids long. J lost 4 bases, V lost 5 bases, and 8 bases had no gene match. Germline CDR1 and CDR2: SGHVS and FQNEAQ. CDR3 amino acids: CASSRARQGGTEAFF. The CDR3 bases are TGTGCCAGCAGCAGAGCCCGACAGGGGGGCACTGAAGCTTTCTTT.

The CDR3 sequence: CASRGGLEGGYTF. CDR3 bases: TGTGCCAGCAGGGGGGGACTTGAGGGTGGCTACACCTTC. V is TRBV28 and J is TRBJ1-2; D might be TRBD1 (5 bases). From germline, CDR1 is MDHEN and CDR2 SYDVKM. V was pared by 6 bases and J by 7 bases, with 15 bases between. The CDR3 has 13 residues.

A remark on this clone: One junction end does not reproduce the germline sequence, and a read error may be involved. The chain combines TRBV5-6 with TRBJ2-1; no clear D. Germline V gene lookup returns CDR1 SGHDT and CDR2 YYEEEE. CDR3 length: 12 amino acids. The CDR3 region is CASSLPNNDQFF. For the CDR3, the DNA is TGTGCCAGCAGCCTTCCCAACAATGATCAGTTCTTC.

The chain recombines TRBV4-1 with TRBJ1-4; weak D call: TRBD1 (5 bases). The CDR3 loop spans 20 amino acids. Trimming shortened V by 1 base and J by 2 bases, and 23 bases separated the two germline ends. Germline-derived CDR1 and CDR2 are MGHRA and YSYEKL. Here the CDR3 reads CASSQGPLTRGPPTNEKLFF. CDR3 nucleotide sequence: TGCGCCAGCAGCCAAGGTCCCCTAACAAGGGGACCTCCGACTAATGAAAAACTGTTTTTT.

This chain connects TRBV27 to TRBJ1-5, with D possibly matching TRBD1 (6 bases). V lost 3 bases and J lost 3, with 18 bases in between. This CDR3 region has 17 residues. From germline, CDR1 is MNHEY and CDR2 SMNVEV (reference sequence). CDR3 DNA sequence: TGTGCCAGCAGTTTCCCCGGGGGCCCGCGATCCAATCAGCCCCAGCATTTT. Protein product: CASSFPGGPRSNQPQHF.

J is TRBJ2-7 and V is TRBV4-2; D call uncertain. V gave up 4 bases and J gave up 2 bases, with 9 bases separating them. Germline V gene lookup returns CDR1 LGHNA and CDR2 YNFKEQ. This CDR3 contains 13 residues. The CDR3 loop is CASSREITYEQYF. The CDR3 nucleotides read TGTGCCAGCAGCCGCGAGATTACCTACGAGCAGTACTTC.

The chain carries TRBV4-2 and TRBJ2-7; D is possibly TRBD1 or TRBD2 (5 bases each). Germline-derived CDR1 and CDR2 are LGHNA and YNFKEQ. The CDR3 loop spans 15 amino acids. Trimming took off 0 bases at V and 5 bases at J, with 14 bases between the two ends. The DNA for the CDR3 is TGTGCCAGCAGCCAAGAGGAACGAGGGGCTCACGAGCAGTACTTC. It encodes CASSQEERGAHEQYF.

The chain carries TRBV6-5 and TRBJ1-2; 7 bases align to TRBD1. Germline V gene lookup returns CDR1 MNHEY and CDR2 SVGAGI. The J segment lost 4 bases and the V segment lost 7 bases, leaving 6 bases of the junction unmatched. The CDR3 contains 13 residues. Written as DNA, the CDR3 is TGTGCCAGCACCCAGGGACAGATCTATGGCTACACCTTC. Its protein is CASTQGQIYGYTF.

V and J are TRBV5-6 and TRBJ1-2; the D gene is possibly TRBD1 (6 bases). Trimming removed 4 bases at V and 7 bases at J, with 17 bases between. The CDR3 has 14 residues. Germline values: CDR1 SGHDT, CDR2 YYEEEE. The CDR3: CASSLTGTSGGYTF. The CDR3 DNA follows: TGTGCCAGCAGCCTAACAGGGACCTCGGGTGGCTACACCTTC.

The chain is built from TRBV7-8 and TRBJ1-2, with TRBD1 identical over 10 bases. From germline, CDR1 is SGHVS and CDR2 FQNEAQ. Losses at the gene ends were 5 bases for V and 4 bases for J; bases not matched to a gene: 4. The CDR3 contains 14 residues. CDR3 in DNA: TGTGCCAGCAGCCGGGACAGGGGTGGCTATGGCTACACCTTC. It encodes CASSRDRGGYGYTF.

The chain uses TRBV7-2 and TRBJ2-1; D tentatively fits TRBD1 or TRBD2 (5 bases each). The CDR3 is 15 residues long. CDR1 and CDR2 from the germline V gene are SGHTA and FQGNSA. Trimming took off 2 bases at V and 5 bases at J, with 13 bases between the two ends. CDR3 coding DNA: TGTGCCAGCAGCTTAAATAAAGGGACCAACAATGAGCAGTTCTTC. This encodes CASSLNKGTNNEQFF. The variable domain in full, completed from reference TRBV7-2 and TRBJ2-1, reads GAGVSQSPSNKVTEKGKDVELRCDPISGHTALYWYRQSLGQGLEFLIYFQGNSAPDKSGLPSDRFSAERTGGSVSTLTIQRTQQEDSAVYLCASSLNKGTNNEQFFGPGTRLTVL.

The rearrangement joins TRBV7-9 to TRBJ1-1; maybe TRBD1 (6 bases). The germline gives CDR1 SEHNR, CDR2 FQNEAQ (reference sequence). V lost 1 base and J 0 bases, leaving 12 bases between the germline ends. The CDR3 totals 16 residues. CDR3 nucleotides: TGTGCCAGCAGCTTAGGTACAGGGCGTATGAACACTGAAGCTTTCTTT. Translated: CASSLGTGRMNTEAFF.

The CDR3 reads CASSLAFGDSPLHF. In DNA form, the CDR3 reads TGTGCCAGCAGTCTTGCATTCGGCGATTCACCCCTCCACTTT. The chain has TRBV6-1 and TRBJ1-6, with D hard to call. CDR3 length: 14 residues. The V end was cut by 5 bases, the J end by 8 bases, with 13 bases between. CDR1 is MNHNS and CDR2 is SASEGT in the germline V gene.

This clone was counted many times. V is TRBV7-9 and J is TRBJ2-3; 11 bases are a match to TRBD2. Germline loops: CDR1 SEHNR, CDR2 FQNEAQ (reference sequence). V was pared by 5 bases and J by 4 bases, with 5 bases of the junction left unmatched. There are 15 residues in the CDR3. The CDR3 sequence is CASSHSGRGADTQYF. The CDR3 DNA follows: TGTGCCAGCAGCCATAGCGGGAGGGGGGCAGATACGCAGTATTTT.

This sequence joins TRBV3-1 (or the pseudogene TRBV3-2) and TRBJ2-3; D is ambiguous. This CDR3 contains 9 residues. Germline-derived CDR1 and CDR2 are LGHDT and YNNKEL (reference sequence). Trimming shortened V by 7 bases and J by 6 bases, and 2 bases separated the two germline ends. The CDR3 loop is CASKDTQYF. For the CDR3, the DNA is TGTGCCAGCAAGGATACGCAGTATTTT.